This passage covers 7 T cell receptor beta chains from one sample sequenced in a study of T cells expressing NK-cell markers. After re-calling the 5' RACE reads, TCRdb lists one entry per CDR3 protein, DNA absent. The table counts a few hundred thousand distinct CDR3 sequences; under 6.5% lies in the top ten. Sequencing used blood T cells: a sorted CD56 or NKG2C T cell subset, CD4+ or CD8+ T cells, or bulk PBMC T cells (not recorded which). These receptors were obtained from a man aged 18-70 years in good health.

The chain couples TRBV12-5 to TRBJ2-7; the D gene TCRdb calls, TRBD1, cannot be checked with no DNA. This CDR3 contains 15 residues. Germline lookup yields CDR1 LGHNT and CDR2 FRNRAP. CDR3 loop: CASGSNGHPSYEQYF.

This chain links TRBV7-8 with TRBJ2-3; TCRdb lists TRBD2, though no DNA is available to test this call. The CDR3 loop spans 16 amino acids. Germline V gives CDR1 SGHVS, CDR2 FQNEAQ. This CDR3 reads CASSLFGGRSTDTQYF.

The chain uses TRBV30 and TRBJ1-2; TCRdb outputs TRBD1, but without DNA this stays unchecked. Germline CDR1 is GTSNPN and CDR2 is SVGIG (reference sequence). CDR3 size: 14 residues. The CDR3: CAWSPIGGLYGYTF.

The chain employs TRBV5-1 and TRBJ2-2; TCRdb indicates TRBD1, and absent DNA this call remains unverified. Looked up from germline, CDR1 is SGHRS and CDR2 is YFSETQ. The length of the CDR3 is 16 residues. The CDR3 sequence is CASRSTGTPPTGELFF.

The rearrangement links TRBV19 to TRBJ1-1. Germline CDR1 LNHDA, CDR2 SQIVND (reference sequence). The CDR3 totals 13 residues. The CDR3 region is CASSTRGLAEAFF.

The CDR3 here is CASPHLSREAEQFF. This chain uses TRBV6-1 with TRBJ2-1; TCRdb's D gene call, TRBD1, goes unchecked for lack of DNA. Germline V gives CDR1 MNHNS, CDR2 SASEGT. The CDR3 has 14 amino acids.

The CDR3 region is CASRDRNAKHEQFF. The gene calls are TRBV6-1 and TRBJ2-1; TCRdb outputs TRBD1, but without DNA this stays unchecked. The germline V gene has CDR1 MNHNS and CDR2 SASEGT. The CDR3 contains 14 residues.